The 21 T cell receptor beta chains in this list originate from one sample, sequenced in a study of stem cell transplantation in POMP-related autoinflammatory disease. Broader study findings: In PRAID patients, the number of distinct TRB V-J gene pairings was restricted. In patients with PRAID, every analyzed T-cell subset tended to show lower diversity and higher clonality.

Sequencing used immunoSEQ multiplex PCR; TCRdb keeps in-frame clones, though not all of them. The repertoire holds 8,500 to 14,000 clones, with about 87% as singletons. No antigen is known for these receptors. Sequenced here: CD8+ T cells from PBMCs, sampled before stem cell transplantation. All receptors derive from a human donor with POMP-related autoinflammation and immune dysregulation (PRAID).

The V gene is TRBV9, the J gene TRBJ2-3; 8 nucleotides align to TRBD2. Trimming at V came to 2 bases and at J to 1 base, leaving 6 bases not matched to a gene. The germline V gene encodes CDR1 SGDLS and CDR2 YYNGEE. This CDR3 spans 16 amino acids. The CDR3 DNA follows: TGTGCCAGCAGCGTTAGAAAGACTAGCGGCACAGATACGCAGTATTTT. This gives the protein CASSVRKTSGTDTQYF. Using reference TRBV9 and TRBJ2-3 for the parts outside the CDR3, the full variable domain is DSGVTQTPKHLITATGQRVTLRCSPRSGDLSVYWYQQSLDQGLQFLIQYYNGEERAKGNILERFSAQQFPDLHSELNLSSLELGDSALYFCASSVRKTSGTDTQYFGPGTRLTVL.

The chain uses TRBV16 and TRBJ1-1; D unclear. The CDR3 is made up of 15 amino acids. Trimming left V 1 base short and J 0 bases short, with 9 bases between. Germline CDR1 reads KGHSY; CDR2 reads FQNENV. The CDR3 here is CASSQLLIMNTEAFF. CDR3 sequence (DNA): TGTGCCAGCAGCCAATTACTGATAATGAACACTGAAGCTTTCTTT.

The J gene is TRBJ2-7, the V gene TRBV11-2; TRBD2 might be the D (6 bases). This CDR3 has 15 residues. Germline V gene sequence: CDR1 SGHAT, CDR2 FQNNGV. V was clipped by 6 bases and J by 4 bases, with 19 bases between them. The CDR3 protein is CASSSIRETGYEQYF. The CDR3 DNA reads TGTGCCAGCAGTTCTATACGGGAGACGGGGTACGAGCAGTACTTC.

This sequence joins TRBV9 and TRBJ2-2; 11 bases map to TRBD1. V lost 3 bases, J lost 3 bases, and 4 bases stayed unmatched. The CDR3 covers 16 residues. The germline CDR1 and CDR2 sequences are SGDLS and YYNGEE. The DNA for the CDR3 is TGTGCCAGCAGCGAGAGGGGACAGGGGGACACCGGGGAGCTGTTTTTT. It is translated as CASSERGQGDTGELFF.

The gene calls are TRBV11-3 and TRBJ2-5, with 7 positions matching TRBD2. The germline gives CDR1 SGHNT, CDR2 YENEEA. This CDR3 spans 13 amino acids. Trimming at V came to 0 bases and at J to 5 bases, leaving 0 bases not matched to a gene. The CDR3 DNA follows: TGTGCCAGCAGCTTAGACGGGGGGGAGACCCAGTACTTC. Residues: CASSLDGGETQYF.

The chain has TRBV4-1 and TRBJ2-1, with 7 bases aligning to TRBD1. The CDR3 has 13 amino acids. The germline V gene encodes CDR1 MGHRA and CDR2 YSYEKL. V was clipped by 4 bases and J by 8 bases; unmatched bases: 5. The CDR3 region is CASSPQGRDEQFF. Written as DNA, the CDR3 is TGCGCCAGCAGCCCACAGGGGCGTGATGAGCAGTTCTTC.

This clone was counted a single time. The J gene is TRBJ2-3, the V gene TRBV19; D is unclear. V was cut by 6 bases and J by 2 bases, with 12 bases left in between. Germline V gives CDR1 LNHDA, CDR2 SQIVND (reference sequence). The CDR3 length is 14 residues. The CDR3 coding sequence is TGTGCCAGTAGAGTAGGGCGACTCACAGATACGCAGTATTTT. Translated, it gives CASRVGRLTDTQYF.

CDR3 region: CASIGGANTGELFF. CDR3 bases: TGTGCCAGCATCGGCGGAGCTAACACCGGGGAGCTGTTTTTT. The chain joins TRBV2 to TRBJ2-2, with unresolved D. Germline V gene data show CDR1 as SNHLY and CDR2 as FYNNEI. The CDR3 is 14 amino acids. The V and J ends lost 7 bases and 2 bases respectively, with 11 bases between them. The full variable domain, in which reference TRBV2 and TRBJ2-2 provide the parts outside the CDR3, is EPEVTQTPSHQVTQMGQEVILRCVPISNHLYFYWYRQILGQKVEFLVSFYNNEISEKSEIFDDQFSVERPDGSNFTLKIRSTKLEDSAMYFCASIGGANTGELFFGEGSRLTVL.

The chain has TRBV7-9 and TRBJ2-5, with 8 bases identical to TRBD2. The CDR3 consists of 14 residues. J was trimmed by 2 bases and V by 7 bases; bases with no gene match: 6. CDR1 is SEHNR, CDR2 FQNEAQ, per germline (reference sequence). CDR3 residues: CASTQAGVQETQYF. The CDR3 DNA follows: TGTGCCAGCACCCAAGCGGGAGTTCAAGAGACCCAGTACTTC.

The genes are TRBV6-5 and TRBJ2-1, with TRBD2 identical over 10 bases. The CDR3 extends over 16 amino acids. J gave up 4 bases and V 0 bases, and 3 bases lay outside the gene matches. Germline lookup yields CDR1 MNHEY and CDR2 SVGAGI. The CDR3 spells CASSYSQREGYNEQFF. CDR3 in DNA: TGTGCCAGCAGTTACTCCCAGCGGGAGGGTTACAATGAGCAGTTCTTC.

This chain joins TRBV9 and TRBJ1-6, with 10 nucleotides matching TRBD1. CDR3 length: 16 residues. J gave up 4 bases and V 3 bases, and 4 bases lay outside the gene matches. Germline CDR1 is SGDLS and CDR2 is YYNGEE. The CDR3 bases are TGTGCCAGCAGCGGGAGGACAGGGGGGTATAATTCACCCCTCCACTTT. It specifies CASSGRTGGYNSPLHF.

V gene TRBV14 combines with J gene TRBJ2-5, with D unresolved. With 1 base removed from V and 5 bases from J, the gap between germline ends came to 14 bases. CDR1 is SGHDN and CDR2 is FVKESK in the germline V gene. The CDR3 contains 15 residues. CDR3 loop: CASSQGGRLLETQYF. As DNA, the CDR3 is TGTGCCAGCAGCCAAGGAGGCCGCCTTCTGGAGACCCAGTACTTC.

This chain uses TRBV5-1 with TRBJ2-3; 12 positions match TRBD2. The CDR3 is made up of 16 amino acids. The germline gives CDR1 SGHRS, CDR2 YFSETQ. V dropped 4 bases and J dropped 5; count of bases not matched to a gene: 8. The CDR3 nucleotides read TGCGCCAGCAGCAACCTAGCGGGGGGGCTTGAAGATACGCAGTATTTT. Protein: CASSNLAGGLEDTQYF.

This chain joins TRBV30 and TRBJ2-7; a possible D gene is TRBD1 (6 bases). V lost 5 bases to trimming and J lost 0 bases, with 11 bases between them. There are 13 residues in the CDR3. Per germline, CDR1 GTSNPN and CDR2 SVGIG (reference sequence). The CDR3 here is CAWYRVHSYEQYF. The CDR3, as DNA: TGTGCCTGGTACAGGGTACACTCCTACGAGCAGTACTTC.

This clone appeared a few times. For the CDR3, the DNA is TGCGCCAGCAGCTTCGACAGCCCGAACACTGAAGCTTTCTTT. Translation: CASSFDSPNTEAFF. This chain links TRBV5-1 with TRBJ1-1, with a weak D call TRBD1 (5 bases). CDR3 length: 14 residues. V was trimmed by 2 bases and J by 1 base, leaving 9 bases between them. Germline V gives CDR1 SGHRS, CDR2 YFSETQ.

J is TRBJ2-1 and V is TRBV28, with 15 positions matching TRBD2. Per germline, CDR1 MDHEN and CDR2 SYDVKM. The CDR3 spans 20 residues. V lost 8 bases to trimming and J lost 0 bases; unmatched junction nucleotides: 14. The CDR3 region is CASPPDLGLAGGSSYNEQFF. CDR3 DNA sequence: TGTGCCAGCCCCCCGGACCTCGGACTAGCGGGAGGGTCCTCCTACAATGAGCAGTTCTTC.

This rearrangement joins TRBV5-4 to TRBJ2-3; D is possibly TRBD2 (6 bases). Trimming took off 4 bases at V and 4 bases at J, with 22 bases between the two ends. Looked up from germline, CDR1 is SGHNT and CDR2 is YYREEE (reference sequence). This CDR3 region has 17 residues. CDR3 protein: CASSTTPSGVGADTQYF. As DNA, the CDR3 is TGTGCCAGCAGCACCACCCCCTCGGGGGTTGGTGCAGATACGCAGTATTTT.

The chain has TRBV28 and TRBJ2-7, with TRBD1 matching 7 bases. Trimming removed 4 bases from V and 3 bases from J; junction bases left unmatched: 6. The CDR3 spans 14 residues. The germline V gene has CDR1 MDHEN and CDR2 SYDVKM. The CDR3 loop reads CASSSRTGGYEQYF. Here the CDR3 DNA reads TGTGCCAGCAGTTCCCGGACAGGAGGCTACGAGCAGTACTTC.

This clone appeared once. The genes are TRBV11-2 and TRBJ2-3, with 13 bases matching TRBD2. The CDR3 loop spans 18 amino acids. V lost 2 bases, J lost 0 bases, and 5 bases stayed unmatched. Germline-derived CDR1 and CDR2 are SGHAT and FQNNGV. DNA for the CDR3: TGTGCCAGCAGCTTAACTAGCGGGGGGGCTCGCAGCACAGATACGCAGTATTTT. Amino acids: CASSLTSGGARSTDTQYF.

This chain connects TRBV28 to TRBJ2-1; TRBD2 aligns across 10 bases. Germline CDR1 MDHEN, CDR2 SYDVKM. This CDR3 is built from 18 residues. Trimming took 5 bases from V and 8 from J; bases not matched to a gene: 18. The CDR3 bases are TGTGCCAGCAGTCTGACTAGGCCTACCAGCGGGGGGGTTTATGAGCAGTTCTTC. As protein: CASSLTRPTSGGVYEQFF.

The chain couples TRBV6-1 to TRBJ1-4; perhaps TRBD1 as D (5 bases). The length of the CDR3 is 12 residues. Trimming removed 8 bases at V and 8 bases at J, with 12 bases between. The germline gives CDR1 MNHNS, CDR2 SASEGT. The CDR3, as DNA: TGTGCCAGCTCAGAGAGGGGCGAAAAACTGTTTTTT. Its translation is CASSERGEKLFF.